These T cell receptor beta chains were read from a single sample in a study of blood T cell repertoires in COVID-19. The repertoire was sequenced with immunoSEQ multiplex PCR; TCRdb's copy has only in-frame clones and lacks some. The sample holds roughly 500,000 clones, 88% seen once. The material sequenced was PBMCs or T cells enriched from blood (not recorded which). These receptors were taken from a middle-aged woman who had recovered from COVID-19. The CDR3 runs from the conserved cysteine through the conserved F or W. Each record gives: CDR3 protein, CDR3 DNA, J gene, V gene, D gene, clone size. A D gene is named only where the DNA matches it firmly. The listing skips clone size in some rows; elsewhere it reads once, few, many or a size class.

CASSFGLPGYNEQFF TGTGCCAGCAGCTTTGGACTACCTGGATACAATGAGCAGTTCTTC TRBJ2-1 TRBV6-6 . .
CASSLAPGQGIYGYTF TGCGCCAGCAGCTTGGCCCCTGGACAGGGGATCTATGGCTACACCTTC TRBJ1-2 TRBV5-1 TRBD1 .
CASSLGGRVTEAFF TGCGCCAGCAGCTTGGGTGGCAGGGTGACTGAAGCTTTCTTT TRBJ1-1 TRBV5-1 . .
CASSLSTGLAFHEQFF TGTGCCAGCAGCTTATCCACGGGACTAGCGTTCCATGAGCAGTTCTTC TRBJ2-1 TRBV11-3 TRBD2 .
CASSIGRDRAAQPQHF TGTGCCAGTAGTATAGGAAGGGACAGGGCCGCTCAGCCCCAGCATTTT TRBJ1-5 TRBV19 TRBD1 .
CASSLVKPGGIF TGTGCCAGCAGTTTAGTAAAACCCGGGGGGATTTTT TRBJ1-1 TRBV12-3/TRBV12-4 . .
CASSLPGYNSPLHF TGTGCCAGCAGCTTACCAGGGTATAATTCACCCCTCCACTTT TRBJ1-6 TRBV5-4 . .
CASSVRTSGSTPNEQFF TGTGCCAGCAGCGTCCGGACTAGCGGGAGTACCCCCAATGAGCAGTTCTTC TRBJ2-1 TRBV9 TRBD2 .
CASSPLRTGGLQETQYF TGTGCCAGCAGCCCCCTGCGGACAGGCGGACTCCAAGAGACCCAGTACTTC TRBJ2-5 TRBV7-6 TRBD1 .
CASSYTGKTNEKLFF TGCGCCAGCAGCTATACAGGGAAAACTAATGAAAAACTGTTTTTT TRBJ1-4 TRBV5-1 . few
CASSEGGSRSILGYTF TGTGCCAGCAGCGAAGGGGGCAGCCGTTCGATTCTTGGCTACACCTTC TRBJ1-2 TRBV7-6 TRBD1 .